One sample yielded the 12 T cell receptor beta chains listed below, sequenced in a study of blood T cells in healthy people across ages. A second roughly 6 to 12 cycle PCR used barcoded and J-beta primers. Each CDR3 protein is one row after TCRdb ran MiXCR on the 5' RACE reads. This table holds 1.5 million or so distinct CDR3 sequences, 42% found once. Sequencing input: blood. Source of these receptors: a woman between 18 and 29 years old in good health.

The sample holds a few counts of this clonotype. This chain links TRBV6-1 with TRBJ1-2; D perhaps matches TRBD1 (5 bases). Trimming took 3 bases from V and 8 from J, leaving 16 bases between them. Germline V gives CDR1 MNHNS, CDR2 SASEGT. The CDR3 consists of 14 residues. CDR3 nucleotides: TGTGCCAGCAGTGATCGGGCAGGGTTTACCGGCTACACCTTC. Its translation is CASSDRAGFTGYTF.

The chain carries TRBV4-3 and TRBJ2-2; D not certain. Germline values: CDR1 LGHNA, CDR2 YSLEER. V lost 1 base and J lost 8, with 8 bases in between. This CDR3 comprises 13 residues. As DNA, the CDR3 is TGCGCCAGCAGCCAAGTTTTACCAGGGGAGCTGTTTTTT. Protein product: CASSQVLPGELFF.

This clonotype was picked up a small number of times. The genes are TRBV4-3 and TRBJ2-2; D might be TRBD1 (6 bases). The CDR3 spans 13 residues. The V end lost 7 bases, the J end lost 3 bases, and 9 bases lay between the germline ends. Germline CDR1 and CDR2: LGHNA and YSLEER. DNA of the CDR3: TGCGCCAGCAAGAGGACAGACACCGGGGAGCTGTTTTTT. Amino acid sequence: CASKRTDTGELFF.

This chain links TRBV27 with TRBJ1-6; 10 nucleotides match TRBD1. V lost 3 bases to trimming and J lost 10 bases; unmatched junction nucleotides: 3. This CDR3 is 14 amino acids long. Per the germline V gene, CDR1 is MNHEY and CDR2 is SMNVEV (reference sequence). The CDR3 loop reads CASSLGTGESPLHF. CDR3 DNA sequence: TGTGCCAGCAGTTTGGGGACAGGGGAATCACCCCTCCACTTT.

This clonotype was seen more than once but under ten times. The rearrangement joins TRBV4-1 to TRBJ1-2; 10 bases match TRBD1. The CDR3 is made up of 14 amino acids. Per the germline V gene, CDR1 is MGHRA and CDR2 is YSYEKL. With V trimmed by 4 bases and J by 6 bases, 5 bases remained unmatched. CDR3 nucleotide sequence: TGCGCCAGCAGCCGCAAGACAGGGGGCAATGGCTACACCTTC. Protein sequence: CASSRKTGGNGYTF.

This CDR3 is CASSLVWRSSEKLFF. CDR3 nucleotides: TGTGCCAGCAGCTTAGTTTGGAGAAGTTCTGAAAAACTGTTTTTT. The V and J genes are TRBV7-2 and TRBJ1-4; D ambiguous. CDR1 and CDR2 from the germline V gene are SGHTA and FQGNSA. V lost 1 base to trimming and J lost 7 bases, with 13 bases between them. The CDR3 has 15 amino acids.

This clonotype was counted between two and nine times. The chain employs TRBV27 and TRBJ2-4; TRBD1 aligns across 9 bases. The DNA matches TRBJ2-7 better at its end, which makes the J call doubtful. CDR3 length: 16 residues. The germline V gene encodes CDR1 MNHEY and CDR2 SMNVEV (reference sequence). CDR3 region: CASSAQGALTSYEQYF. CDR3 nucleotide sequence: TGTGCCAGCAGTGCACAGGGGGCTCTCACTTCGTACGAGCAGTACTTC.

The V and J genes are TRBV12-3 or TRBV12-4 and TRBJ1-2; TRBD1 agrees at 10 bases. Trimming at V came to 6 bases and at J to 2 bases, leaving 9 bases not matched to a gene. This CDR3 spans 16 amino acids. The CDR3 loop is CASRPGAGQGNYGYTF. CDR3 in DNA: TGTGCCAGCAGGCCCGGGGCGGGACAGGGGAACTATGGCTACACCTTC.

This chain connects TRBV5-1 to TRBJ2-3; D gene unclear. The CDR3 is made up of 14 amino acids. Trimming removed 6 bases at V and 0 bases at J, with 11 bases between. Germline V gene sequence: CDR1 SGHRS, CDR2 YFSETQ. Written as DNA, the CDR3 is TGCGCCAGCACACCAGAAGCGAGCACAGATACGCAGTATTTT. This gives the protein CASTPEASTDTQYF.

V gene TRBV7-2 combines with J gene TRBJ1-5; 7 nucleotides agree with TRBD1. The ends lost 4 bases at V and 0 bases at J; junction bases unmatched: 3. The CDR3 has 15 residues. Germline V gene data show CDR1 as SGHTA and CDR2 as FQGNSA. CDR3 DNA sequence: TGTGCCAGCAGCTCGGGACAGATTAGCAATCAGCCCCAGCATTTT. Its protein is CASSSGQISNQPQHF.

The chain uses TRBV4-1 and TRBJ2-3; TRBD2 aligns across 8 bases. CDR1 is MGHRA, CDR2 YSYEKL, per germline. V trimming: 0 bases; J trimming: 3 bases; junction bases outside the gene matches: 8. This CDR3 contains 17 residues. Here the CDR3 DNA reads TGCGCCAGCAGCCAAGATCAGGCGGGGGGTATAACAGATACGCAGTATTTT. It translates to CASSQDQAGGITDTQYF.

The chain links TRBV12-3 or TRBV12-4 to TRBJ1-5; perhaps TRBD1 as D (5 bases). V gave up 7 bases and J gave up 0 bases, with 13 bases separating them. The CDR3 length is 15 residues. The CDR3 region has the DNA TGTGCCAGCACCGGGGGAGAGTATAGCAATCAGCCCCAGCATTTT. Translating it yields CASTGGEYSNQPQHF.